This TCR beta chain comes out of a study of CD8+ T cells in alopecia areata. The V gene lost 3 bases and the J gene lost 5 bases, with 19 bases spanning the gap. Germline CDR1 reads SNHLY; CDR2 reads FYNNEI. The length of the CDR3 is 16 residues. cDNA reverse transcribed from extracted RNA served as the sequencing template. Assay: immunoSEQ multiplex PCR; the TCRdb copy retains only in-frame clones and omits some. The sample shows about 150,000 clones, around half of them seen only once. This clone was recorded once. This chain connects TRBV2 to TRBJ2-5; no firm D call. Sample: CD8+ T cells sorted from blood, taken at week 0. This TCR derives from a human donor with alopecia areata. CDR3 region: CASSDTLEKQEETQYF. The CDR3 region has the DNA TGTGCCAGCAGTGATACTCTAGAAAAGCAAGAGGAGACCCAGTACTTC.